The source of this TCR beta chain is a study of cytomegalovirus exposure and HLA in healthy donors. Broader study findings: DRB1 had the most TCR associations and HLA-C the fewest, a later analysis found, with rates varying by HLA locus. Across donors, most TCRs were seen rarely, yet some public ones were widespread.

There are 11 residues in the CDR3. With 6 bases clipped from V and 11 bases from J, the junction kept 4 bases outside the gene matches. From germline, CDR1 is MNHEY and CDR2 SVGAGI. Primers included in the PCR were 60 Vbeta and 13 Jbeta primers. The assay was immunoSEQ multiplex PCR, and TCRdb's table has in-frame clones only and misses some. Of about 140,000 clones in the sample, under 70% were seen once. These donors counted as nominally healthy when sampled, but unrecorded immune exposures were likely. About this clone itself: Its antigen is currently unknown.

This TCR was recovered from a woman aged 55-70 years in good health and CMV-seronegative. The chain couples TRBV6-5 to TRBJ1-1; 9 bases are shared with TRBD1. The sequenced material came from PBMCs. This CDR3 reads CASRGGQGAFF. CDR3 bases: TGTGCCAGCAGGGGTGGACAGGGGGCTTTCTTT.